This section outlines one T cell receptor (beta chain) sequence together with its context. As yet, its antigen is unknown. The record originates from a study of tumor-infiltrating lymphocytes in primary liver carcinoma. Study as a whole: About 3.65 to 7.13 million productive TCRbeta reads were obtained from the samples, with similar numbers across tissue types. Study-level results: Pairs of tumor regions overlapped more than tumor-adjacent and tumor-blood pairs did.

The authors made TCR beta cDNA from around 500 ng total RNA with a constant-region primer. Three-round nested multiplex PCR performed with slightly modified ARM-PCR produced the TCR beta libraries. TRBV1-TRBV30 forward primers paired with a C-beta reverse primer were used in the first two PCR rounds, which ran around 10 cycles each. TCRdb reprocessed the multiplex PCR reads via MiXCR and lists one record per CDR3 protein. The sample consists of about 330,000 distinct CDR3 sequences, 65% of them appearing once. J gave up 7 bases and V 6 bases, and 14 bases lay outside the gene matches. The CDR3 runs to 16 residues. The germline V gene encodes CDR1 MNHEY and CDR2 SVGEGT. Unsorted whole blood served as the source of blood RNA, and germline DNA was extracted as well. Investigators obtained roughly 4 milliliters of peripheral blood ahead of surgery.

Material: peripheral blood. This chain joins TRBV6-2 or TRBV6-3 and TRBJ2-3; 9 nucleotides match TRBD2. The sequence was obtained from a man in his forties with primary liver carcinoma and hepatitis B virus infection. DNA for the CDR3: TGTGCCAGCAGGGACGTAGCGGGGGTCCGGAAGAATACGCAGTATTTT. Its protein product is CASRDVAGVRKNTQYF.